These 27 T cell receptor beta chains originate from one sample sequenced in a study of T cell responses to AZD1222 COVID-19 vaccine. Generated by immunoSEQ multiplex PCR, the TCRdb table keeps only in-frame clones and is missing some. The sample records some 140,000 clones, 85% to 90% being singletons. Here the sequenced sample was peripheral blood, taken on day 0 of AZD1222 vaccination. These receptors were obtained from an adult in good health.

This CDR3 reads CATSRDKSFSGANVLTF. CDR3 DNA sequence: TGTGCCACCAGCAGAGATAAGTCGTTCTCTGGGGCCAACGTCCTGACTTTC. This chain joins TRBV15 and TRBJ2-6; D not resolved. CDR3 length: 17 residues. Germline values: CDR1 LNHNV, CDR2 YYDKDF (reference sequence). Trimming pared 0 bases from V and 0 bases from J, leaving 9 bases between.

V is TRBV15 and J is TRBJ1-6; D gene uncertain. CDR1 LNHNV and CDR2 YYDKDF come from the germline V gene (reference sequence). With 2 bases removed from V and 14 bases from J, the gap between germline ends came to 10 bases. The length of the CDR3 is 12 residues. Here the CDR3 DNA reads TGTGCCACCAGCAGACCCCCCTCGGCCCTCCACTTT. This translates into CATSRPPSALHF.

The chain has TRBV5-8 and TRBJ1-1, with 11 bases lining up with TRBD1. This CDR3 spans 17 amino acids. The germline V gene encodes CDR1 SGHTS and CDR2 YDEGEE. J gave up 2 bases and V 1 base, and 7 bases lay outside the gene matches. The CDR3 DNA follows: TGTGCCAGCAGCTTGATCGGACAGGGGGCGCGTAACACTGAAGCTTTCTTT. Its translation is CASSLIGQGARNTEAFF.

The rearrangement joins TRBV7-2 to TRBJ1-4; D might be TRBD1 (6 bases). Germline CDR1 reads SGHTA; CDR2 reads FQGNSA. The CDR3 has 15 amino acids. The V end lost 5 bases, the J end lost 4 bases, and 14 bases lay between the germline ends. For the CDR3, the DNA is TGTGCCAGCAGCCCAGGGGACCTCGTTAATGAAAAACTGTTTTTT. Amino acids: CASSPGDLVNEKLFF. Full variable domain (remainder filled in from reference TRBV7-2 and TRBJ1-4): GAGVSQSPSNKVTEKGKDVELRCDPISGHTALYWYRQSLGQGLEFLIYFQGNSAPDKSGLPSDRFSAERTGGSVSTLTIQRTQQEDSAVYLCASSPGDLVNEKLFFGSGTQLSVL.

This clone was observed once. The chain links TRBV24-1 to TRBJ1-2; no clear D. Germline V gives CDR1 KGHDR, CDR2 SFDVKD. This CDR3 spans 13 amino acids. Trimming cost V 2 bases and J 1 base, with 4 bases left between them. The DNA for the CDR3 is TGTGCCACCAGTGATTCGATTAACTATGGCTACACCTTC. It translates to CATSDSINYGYTF.

The chain recombines TRBV6-5 with TRBJ2-7; no clear D gene. V lost 0 bases and J 3 bases, leaving 12 bases between the germline ends. The CDR3 sequence is 15 residues long. The V gene's germline CDR1 is MNHEY and CDR2 SVGAGI. CDR3 amino acids: CASSYSPVGYYEQYF. Here the CDR3 DNA reads TGTGCCAGCAGTTACTCCCCAGTGGGGTACTACGAGCAGTACTTC.

This clone was detected once. The chain joins TRBV29-1 to TRBJ1-5, with TRBD1 identical over 7 bases. Unmatched junction bases numbered 10, after V lost 5 bases and J lost 3 bases. CDR3 length equals 15 residues. Germline lookup yields CDR1 SQVTM and CDR2 ANQGSEA. The CDR3 DNA is TGCAGCGTTACCGAAGGACAGGAAGCCAATCAGCCCCAGCATTTT. Protein sequence: CSVTEGQEANQPQHF.

The CDR3 DNA sequence: TGTGCCAGCAGTTTACAGGAGAACACTGAAGCTTTCTTT. It yields the protein CASSLQENTEAFF. This chain uses TRBV12-3 or TRBV12-4 with TRBJ1-1; D remains unclear. The CDR3 spans 13 residues. Trimming pared 2 bases from V and 1 base from J, leaving 5 bases between.

This chain uses TRBV5-4 with TRBJ1-1; D is uncertain. The CDR3 covers 16 residues. V lost 4 bases to trimming and J lost 5 bases, with 21 bases between them. CDR1 is SGHNT and CDR2 is YYREEE in the germline V gene (reference sequence). CDR3 coding DNA: TGTGCCAGCAGCCTGGATTTGGGCGGTCGGAAAACTGAAGCTTTCTTT. This sequence encodes CASSLDLGGRKTEAFF.

The chain links TRBV5-1 to TRBJ2-1; a possible D gene is TRBD2 (5 bases). This CDR3 comprises 18 residues. V gave up 4 bases and J gave up 2 bases, with 22 bases separating them. Germline-derived CDR1 and CDR2 are SGHRS and YFSETQ. CDR3 region: CASSRGVDGVTAYNEQFF. CDR3 bases: TGCGCCAGCAGCCGTGGGGTAGACGGGGTTACCGCCTACAATGAGCAGTTCTTC.

J is TRBJ2-2 and V is TRBV28, with TRBD1 matching over 10 bases. The V gene end was trimmed by 3 bases and the J gene end by 8 bases; junction bases not matched to a gene: 3. CDR3 length equals 14 residues. Germline CDR1 and CDR2: MDHEN and SYDVKM. CDR3 amino acids: CASSLGTGVGELFF. The CDR3 DNA reads TGTGCCAGCAGTTTGGGGACAGGGGTAGGGGAGCTGTTTTTT.

This chain joins TRBV6-1 and TRBJ2-3; 8 bases are shared with TRBD1. The germline gives CDR1 MNHNS, CDR2 SASEGT. Losses at the gene ends were 2 bases for V and 2 bases for J; bases not matched to a gene: 9. The CDR3 length is 17 residues. The CDR3 DNA follows: TGTGCCAGCAGTGAAAAACCGACAGGGGATAACACAGATACGCAGTATTTT. This gives the protein CASSEKPTGDNTDTQYF.

The chain recombines TRBV6-5 with TRBJ1-5; maybe TRBD1 (5 bases). The V end lost 7 bases, the J end lost 2 bases, and 9 bases lay between the germline ends. The CDR3 runs to 13 residues. Looked up from germline, CDR1 is MNHEY and CDR2 is SVGAGI. The CDR3 sequence is CASTPGRNQPQHF. The DNA for the CDR3 is TGTGCCAGCACTCCAGGGCGCAATCAGCCCCAGCATTTT.

This rearrangement joins TRBV2 to TRBJ1-6; 8 bases map to TRBD1. Germline CDR1 SNHLY, CDR2 FYNNEI. V lost 5 bases, J lost 6 bases, and 6 bases stayed unmatched. This CDR3 contains 15 residues. The CDR3, as DNA: TGTGCCAGCAGTCTCGGACAGGGCGTTAATTCACCCCTCCACTTT. This sequence encodes CASSLGQGVNSPLHF.

This clone was picked up many times. The chain combines TRBV6-2 or TRBV6-3 with TRBJ2-6; TRBD1 is a possible D gene (6 bases). The CDR3 length is 15 residues. The V gene's germline CDR1 is MNHEY and CDR2 SVGEGT. V gave up 5 bases and J gave up 2 bases, with 10 bases separating them. The CDR3 coding sequence is TGTGCCAGCAGTGGCCAGGGGACTGGGGCCAACGTCCTGACTTTC. Translated, it gives CASSGQGTGANVLTF.

The rearrangement links TRBV6-4 to TRBJ1-1; D gene unclear. This CDR3 region has 13 residues. Trimming stripped 1 base from V and 5 bases from J, with 8 bases between. Germline loops: CDR1 MRHNA, CDR2 SNTAGT. CDR3 region: CASSDYPGTEAFF. In DNA form, the CDR3 reads TGTGCCAGCAGTGACTACCCGGGGACTGAAGCTTTCTTT.

The CDR3 sequence is CASSPDSYNEQFF. CDR3 bases: TGTGCCAGCAGCCCGGACTCCTACAATGAGCAGTTCTTC. The rearrangement joins TRBV4-2 to TRBJ2-1; D call uncertain. The germline V gene has CDR1 LGHNA and CDR2 YNFKEQ. This CDR3 contains 13 residues. Trimming took 4 bases from V and 0 from J, leaving 4 bases between them.

V and J are TRBV27 and TRBJ2-7; TRBD2 matches 7 bases. J lost 4 bases, V lost 6 bases, and 12 bases had no gene match. CDR3 length equals 15 residues. Germline V CDR1 and CDR2: MNHEY, SMNVEV (reference sequence). CDR3 sequence (DNA): TGTGCCAGCAGCCCGACTAGCCACGTTAATTACGAGCAGTACTTC. It codes for CASSPTSHVNYEQYF.

The chain links TRBV27 to TRBJ1-2; 7 nucleotides align to TRBD1. CDR3 length: 13 amino acids. Germline CDR1 MNHEY, CDR2 SMNVEV (reference sequence). Trimming cost V 4 bases and J 9 bases; bases outside gene matches: 8. The CDR3 is CASSSTGTFSYTF. The CDR3, as DNA: TGTGCCAGCAGTTCGACAGGGACCTTTAGCTACACCTTC.

The chain carries TRBV7-3 and TRBJ1-1; D might be TRBD1 (6 bases). The CDR3 runs 16 residues. Germline CDR1 SGHTA, CDR2 FQGTGA. Trimming stripped 5 bases from V and 5 bases from J, with 21 bases between. The CDR3 here is CASSPGGRVPGTEAFF. The CDR3 coding sequence is TGTGCCAGCAGCCCCGGGGGCCGAGTCCCCGGGACTGAAGCTTTCTTT.

The V gene is TRBV14, the J gene TRBJ1-1; D gene unclear. With 5 bases removed from V and 0 bases from J, the gap between germline ends came to 7 bases. This CDR3 spans 13 amino acids. CDR1 is SGHDN and CDR2 is FVKESK in the germline V gene. CDR3 residues: CASSDTLNTEAFF. CDR3 bases: TGTGCCAGCAGCGATACATTGAACACTGAAGCTTTCTTT.

This chain connects TRBV27 to TRBJ1-3; D gene ambiguous. This CDR3 is built from 14 residues. V lost 4 bases, J lost 8 bases, and 15 bases lay in between. CDR1 and CDR2 (germline): MNHEY, SMNVEV (reference sequence). The CDR3 protein is CASSSLGPGDTIYF. CDR3 nucleotide sequence: TGTGCCAGCAGTTCCCTTGGCCCCGGGGACACCATATATTTT.

V usage is TRBV13 and J usage is TRBJ1-1; D unresolved. Germline values: CDR1 PRHDT, CDR2 FYEKMQ (reference sequence). Trimming shortened V by 9 bases and J by 1 base, and 15 bases separated the two germline ends. The CDR3 has 14 residues. CDR3 amino acids: CARSISRQNTEAFF. CDR3 nucleotide sequence: TGTGCCAGATCCATCAGCAGACAGAACACTGAAGCTTTCTTT.

This chain uses TRBV7-2 with TRBJ1-2, with TRBD1 identical over 9 bases. V shed 3 bases and J 3 bases; nucleotides not matched to a gene: 2. Per germline, CDR1 SGHTA and CDR2 FQGNSA. CDR3 length equals 14 residues. The CDR3 loop reads CASSLGTGYYGYTF. In DNA, the CDR3 is TGTGCCAGCAGCTTGGGGACAGGGTACTATGGCTACACCTTC.

The chain combines TRBV7-2 with TRBJ2-2, with 7 bases lining up with TRBD2. With V trimmed by 2 bases and J by 0 bases, 3 bases remained unmatched. The CDR3 is made up of 16 amino acids. The germline V gene has CDR1 SGHTA and CDR2 FQGNSA. This CDR3 reads CASSLHLAANTGELFF. The CDR3 DNA sequence: TGTGCCAGCAGCTTACATCTAGCGGCGAACACCGGGGAGCTGTTTTTT.

The chain is built from TRBV6-5 and TRBJ1-1; TRBD1 might be the D (5 bases). With 0 bases removed from V and 1 base from J, the gap between germline ends came to 9 bases. Germline V gives CDR1 MNHEY, CDR2 SVGAGI. This CDR3 region has 15 residues. The CDR3 bases are TGTGCCAGCAGTTACTCCGGGGACCCGAACACTGAAGCTTTCTTT. This translates into CASSYSGDPNTEAFF.

V and J are TRBV5-1 and TRBJ1-2; 7 bases are shared with TRBD1. The J segment lost 4 bases and the V segment lost 3 bases, leaving 0 bases of the junction unmatched. Germline loops: CDR1 SGHRS, CDR2 YFSETQ. This CDR3 has 12 residues. The CDR3 loop is CASSSGGYGYTF. CDR3 nucleotides: TGCGCCAGCAGCTCAGGGGGCTATGGCTACACCTTC.